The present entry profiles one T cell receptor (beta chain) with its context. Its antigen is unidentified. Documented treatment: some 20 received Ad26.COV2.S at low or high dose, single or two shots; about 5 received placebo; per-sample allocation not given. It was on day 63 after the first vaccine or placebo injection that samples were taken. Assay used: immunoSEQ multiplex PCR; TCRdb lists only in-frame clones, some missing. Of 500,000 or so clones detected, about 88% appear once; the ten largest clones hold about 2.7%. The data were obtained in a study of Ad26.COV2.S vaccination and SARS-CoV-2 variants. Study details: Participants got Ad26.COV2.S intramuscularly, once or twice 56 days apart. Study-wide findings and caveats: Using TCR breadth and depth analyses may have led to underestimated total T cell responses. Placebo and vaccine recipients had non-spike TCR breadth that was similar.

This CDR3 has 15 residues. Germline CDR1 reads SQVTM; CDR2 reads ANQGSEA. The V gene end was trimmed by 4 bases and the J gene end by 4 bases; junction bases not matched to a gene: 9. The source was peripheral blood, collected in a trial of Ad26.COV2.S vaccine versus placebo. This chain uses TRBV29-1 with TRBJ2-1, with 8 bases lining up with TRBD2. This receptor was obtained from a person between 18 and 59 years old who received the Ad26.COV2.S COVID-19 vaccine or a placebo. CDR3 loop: CSVAGPGLEYNEQFF. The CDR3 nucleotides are TGCAGCGTTGCAGGGCCGGGACTAGAGTACAATGAGCAGTTCTTC.